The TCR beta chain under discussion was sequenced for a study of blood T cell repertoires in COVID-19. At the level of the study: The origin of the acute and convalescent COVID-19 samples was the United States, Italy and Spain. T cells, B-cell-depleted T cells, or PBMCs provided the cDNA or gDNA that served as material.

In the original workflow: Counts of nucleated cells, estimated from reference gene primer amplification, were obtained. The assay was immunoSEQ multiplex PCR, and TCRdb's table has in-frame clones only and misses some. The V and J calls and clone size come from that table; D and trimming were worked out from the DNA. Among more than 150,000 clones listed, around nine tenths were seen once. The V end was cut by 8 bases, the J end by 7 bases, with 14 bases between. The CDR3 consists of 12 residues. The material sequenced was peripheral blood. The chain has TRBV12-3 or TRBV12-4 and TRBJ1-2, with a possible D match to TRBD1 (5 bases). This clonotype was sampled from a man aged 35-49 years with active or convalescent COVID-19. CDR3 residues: CASYLVGGGYTF. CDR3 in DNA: TGTGCCAGCTACTTGGTGGGGGGTGGCTACACCTTC.